This entry features one T cell receptor beta chain sequence. Produced via immunoSEQ multiplex PCR; TCRdb's table is partial and in-frame only. The top ten hold 3.1% of the sample, which has about 140,000 clones, about 88% seen once. The sample originates from a study of T cell responses to AZD1222 COVID-19 vaccine. Germline CDR1 is LGHDT and CDR2 is YNNKEL (reference sequence). V was clipped by 0 bases and J by 2 bases; unmatched bases: 3. The CDR3 loop spans 15 amino acids. This chain joins TRBV3-1 (or the pseudogene TRBV3-2) and TRBJ2-7; 8 nucleotides line up with TRBD1. The material was peripheral blood, obtained 28 days after the second AZD1222 dose. This receptor was obtained from an adult who received the AZD1222 COVID-19 vaccine. The CDR3 DNA is TGTGCCAGCAGCCAAGAATGGACAGGGCCCTACGAGCAGTACTTC. Its translation is CASSQEWTGPYEQYF.